This TCR beta chain stems from a study of blood T cell repertoires in COVID-19. Study-level background: Some COVID-19 samples were acute and others convalescent; all came from the United States, Italy and Spain. PBMCs, B-cell-depleted T cells, or T cells provided the cDNA or gDNA that made up the material.

In the study's own analysis: Estimated nucleated cell counts came from reference gene primer amplification. Some clones are missing from TCRdb's copy, which holds only in-frame ones; the method was immunoSEQ multiplex PCR. Clone size and the V and J calls come from that table; the DNA yielded D and trimming. The table has fewer than 85,000 clones, around 80% seen once. There are 14 residues in the CDR3. Trimming left V 4 bases short and J 2 bases short, with 11 bases between. CDR1 is MNHEY and CDR2 is SVGEGT in the germline V gene. Sequenced material: peripheral blood. This chain connects TRBV6-2 or TRBV6-3 to TRBJ1-1; D might be TRBD1 (6 bases). The TCR comes from a woman aged 55-75 years with acute or convalescent COVID-19. CDR3 residues: CASSFQQGNTEAFF. For the CDR3, the DNA is TGTGCCAGCAGTTTCCAACAGGGAAACACTGAAGCTTTCTTT.